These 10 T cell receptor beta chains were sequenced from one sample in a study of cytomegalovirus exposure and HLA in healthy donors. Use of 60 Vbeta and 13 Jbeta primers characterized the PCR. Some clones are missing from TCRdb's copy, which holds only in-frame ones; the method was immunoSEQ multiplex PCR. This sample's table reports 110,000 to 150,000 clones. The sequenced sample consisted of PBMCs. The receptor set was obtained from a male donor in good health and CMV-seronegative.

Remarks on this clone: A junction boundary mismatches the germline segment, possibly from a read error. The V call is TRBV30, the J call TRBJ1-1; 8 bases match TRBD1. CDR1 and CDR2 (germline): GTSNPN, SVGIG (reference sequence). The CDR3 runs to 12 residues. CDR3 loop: CAWTTGDTEAFF. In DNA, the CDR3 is TGTGCTTGGACGACAGGGGACACTGAAGCTTTCTTT.

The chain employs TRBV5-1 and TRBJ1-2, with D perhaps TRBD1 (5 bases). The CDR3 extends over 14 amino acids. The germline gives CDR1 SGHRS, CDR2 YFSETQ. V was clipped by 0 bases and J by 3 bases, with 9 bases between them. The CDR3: CASSLGDFYYGYTF. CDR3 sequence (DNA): TGCGCCAGCAGCTTGGGGGACTTTTACTATGGCTACACCTTC.

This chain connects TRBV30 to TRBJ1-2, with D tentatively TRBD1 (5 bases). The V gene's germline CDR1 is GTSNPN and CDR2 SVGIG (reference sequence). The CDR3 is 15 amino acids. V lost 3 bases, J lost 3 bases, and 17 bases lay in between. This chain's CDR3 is CAWRPRGEVDYGYTF. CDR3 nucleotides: TGTGCCTGGAGGCCCCGGGGGGAAGTTGACTATGGCTACACCTTC.

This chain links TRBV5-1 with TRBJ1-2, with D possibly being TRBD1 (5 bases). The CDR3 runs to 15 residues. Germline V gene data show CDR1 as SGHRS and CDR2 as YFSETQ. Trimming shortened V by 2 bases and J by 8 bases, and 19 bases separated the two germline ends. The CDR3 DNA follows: TGCGCCAGCAGCTTCAATGCGGCAGGGAAAGCGGGCTACACCTTC. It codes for CASSFNAAGKAGYTF. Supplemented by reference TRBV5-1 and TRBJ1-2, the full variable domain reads KAGVTQTPRYLIKTRGQQVTLSCSPISGHRSVSWYQQTPGQGLQFLFEYFSETQRNKGNFPGRFSGRQFSNSRSEMNVSTLELGDSALYLCASSFNAAGKAGYTFGSGTRLTVV.

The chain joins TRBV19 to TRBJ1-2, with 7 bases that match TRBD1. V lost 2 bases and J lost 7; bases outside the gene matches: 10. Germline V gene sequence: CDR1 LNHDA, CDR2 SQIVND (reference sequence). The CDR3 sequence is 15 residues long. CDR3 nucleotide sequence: TGTGCCAGTAGTATAATGGCAGGGGGAGGATCTGGCTACACCTTC. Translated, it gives CASSIMAGGGSGYTF.

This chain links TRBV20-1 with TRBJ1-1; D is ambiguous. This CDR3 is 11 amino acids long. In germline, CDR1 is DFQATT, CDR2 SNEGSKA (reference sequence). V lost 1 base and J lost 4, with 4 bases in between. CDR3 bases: TGCAGTGCTAGAGTAGTCACTGAAGCTTTCTTT. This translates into CSARVVTEAFF.

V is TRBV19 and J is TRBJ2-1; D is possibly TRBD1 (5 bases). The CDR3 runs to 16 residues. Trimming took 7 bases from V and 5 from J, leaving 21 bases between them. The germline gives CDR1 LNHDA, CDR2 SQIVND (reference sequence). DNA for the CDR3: TGTGCCAGTACCATGGGCAGGGTCCGTACTCACAATGAGCAGTTCTTC. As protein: CASTMGRVRTHNEQFF.

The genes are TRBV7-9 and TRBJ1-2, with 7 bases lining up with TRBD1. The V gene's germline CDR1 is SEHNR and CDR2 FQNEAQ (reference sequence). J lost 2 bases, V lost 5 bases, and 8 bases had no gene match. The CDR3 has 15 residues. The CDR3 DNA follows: TGTGCCAGCAGCCCACACTCGACAGGGAACTATGGCTACACCTTC. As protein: CASSPHSTGNYGYTF.

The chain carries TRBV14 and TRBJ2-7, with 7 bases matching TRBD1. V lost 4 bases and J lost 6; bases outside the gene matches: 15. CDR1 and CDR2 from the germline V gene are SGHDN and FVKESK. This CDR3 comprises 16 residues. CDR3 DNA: TGTGCCAGCAGCCGAATCGGGACAGACCCTAAGGGCGAGCAGTACTTC. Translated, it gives CASSRIGTDPKGEQYF.

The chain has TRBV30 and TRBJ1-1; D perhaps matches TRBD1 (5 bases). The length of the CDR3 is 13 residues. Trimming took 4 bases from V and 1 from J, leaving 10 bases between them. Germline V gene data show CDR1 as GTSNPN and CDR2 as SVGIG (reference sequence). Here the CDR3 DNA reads TGTGCCTGGAAGGATCAGGGGAACACTGAAGCTTTCTTT. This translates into CAWKDQGNTEAFF.